The clone carrying this TCR beta chain has only a few counts. These data come from a study of blood T cells in healthy people across ages. From germline, CDR1 is MDHEN and CDR2 SYDVKM. The V and J ends lost 7 bases and 4 bases, in that order; junction bases with no gene match: 4. The CDR3 spans 14 residues. A second PCR of 7 to 11 cycles used a sample-barcoded 5' primer and a J-beta primer mix. TCRdb independently ran MiXCR on the 5' RACE reads; one entry per CDR3 protein. The sample yields 800,000 to 950,000 distinct CDR3 sequences, roughly 28% seen once. The same sample was also studied in work on T cells of mothers and their children. As that study records: A primer called M1S, used in the second PCR, added sample barcodes and 2-4 random nucleotides. Among related mother-child pairs, overlap was slightly higher than in unrelated pairs, though not significantly.

This TCR was recovered from a woman in her 40s in good health. The V call is TRBV28, the J call TRBJ1-4, with TRBD1 identical over 9 bases. Sequenced: blood. CDR3 sequence reads: CASITGGSNEKLFF. The CDR3 DNA is TGTGCCAGCATCACAGGGGGCAGTAATGAAAAACTGTTTTTT.